Reported below is one T cell receptor beta chain. Produced via immunoSEQ multiplex PCR; TCRdb's table is partial and in-frame only. The sample data list under 200,000 clones. The data were taken from a study of control samples from healthy donors and cancer patients. Trimming at V came to 2 bases and at J to 2 bases, leaving 16 bases not matched to a gene. The CDR3 has 19 residues. Germline V gene lookup returns CDR1 SGHVS and CDR2 FQNEAQ. This chain uses TRBV7-8 with TRBJ2-3; 7 bases are shared with TRBD1. This clonotype was sampled from a woman in her thirties in good health. The sequencing sample was made of blood. The CDR3 bases are TGTGCCAGCAGCTTAAAACGATATGGCCGGGACAGCTTCACAGATACGCAGTATTTT. Amino acids: CASSLKRYGRDSFTDTQYF.